These 32 T cell receptor beta chains were sequenced from one sample in a study of OX40 agonist ivuxolimab in advanced cancers. Clones were read by immunoSEQ multiplex PCR, and TCRdb kept only the in-frame ones, dropping some. The sample lists some 68,000 clones; roughly nine tenths were seen once. Sequencing used CD4+ or CD8+ T cells sorted from blood, obtained in a trial of the OX40 agonist ivuxolimab. These receptor sequences come from an adult with an advanced solid tumor such as melanoma, head and neck, liver or kidney cancer.

On this clone: One end of the junction fails to match germline, which may point to a read error. This chain joins TRBV30 and TRBJ2-1; 9 bases agree with TRBD2. Germline CDR1 is GTSNPN and CDR2 is SVGIG (reference sequence). The CDR3 sequence is 13 residues long. The CDR3 loop is CARSGGPHNEQFF. CDR3 bases: TGTGCCCGGAGCGGGGGGCCCCACAATGAGCAGTTCTTC.

V is TRBV6-6 and J is TRBJ2-1, with D hard to call. The V gene lost 8 bases and the J gene lost 4 bases, with 6 bases spanning the gap. There are 11 residues in the CDR3. Germline loops: CDR1 MNHNY, CDR2 SVGAGI (reference sequence). The CDR3 loop is CASRRYNEQFF. The DNA for the CDR3 is TGTGCCAGCCGACGATACAATGAGCAGTTCTTC.

This chain connects TRBV18 to TRBJ1-1, with 7 nucleotides matching TRBD1. The ends lost 6 bases at V and 1 base at J; junction bases unmatched: 2. Germline V lookup: CDR1 KGHSH, CDR2 LQKENI. The CDR3 has 13 amino acids. The DNA for the CDR3 is TGTGCCAGCTCCGGGACAGCGAACACTGAAGCTTTCTTT. This codes for CASSGTANTEAFF. The variable domain in full, with the rest retrieved from reference TRBV18 and TRBJ1-1, is NAGVMQNPRHLVRRRGQEARLRCSPMKGHSHVYWYRQLPEEGLKFMVYLQKENIIDESGMPKERFSAEFPKEGPSILRIQQVVRGDSAAYFCASSGTANTEAFFGQGTRLTVV.

This chain connects TRBV7-9 to TRBJ1-5; D possibly corresponds to TRBD1 (5 bases). Germline V gene data show CDR1 as SEHNR and CDR2 as FQNEAQ (reference sequence). CDR3 length equals 17 residues. V dropped 0 bases and J dropped 2 bases, with 14 bases sitting between them. CDR3 sequence (DNA): TGTGCCAGCAGCTTAGCGGATGGGGGTATCGGCAATCAGCCCCAGCATTTT. Translating it yields CASSLADGGIGNQPQHF.

The genes are TRBV11-1 and TRBJ2-5, with D perhaps assigned TRBD1 or TRBD2 (6 bases each). The CDR3 length is 15 residues. The germline V gene has CDR1 SGHAT and CDR2 FQDESV (reference sequence). Trimming left V 3 bases short and J 5 bases short, with 16 bases between. Here the CDR3 DNA reads TGTGCCAGCAGCTTCAGCAGGGGACTTGGGGAGACCCAGTACTTC. Its protein product is CASSFSRGLGETQYF.

This chain connects TRBV6-5 to TRBJ2-7; the D is unclear. CDR1 and CDR2 from the germline V gene are MNHEY and SVGAGI. Trimming removed 5 bases at V and 2 bases at J, with 13 bases between. The CDR3 loop spans 14 amino acids. CDR3 sequence: CASSPQIRTYEQYF. The CDR3 DNA follows: TGTGCCAGCAGTCCCCAGATAAGAACCTACGAGCAGTACTTC.

In this sample, this clone turned up once. The chain carries TRBV4-3 and TRBJ2-5, with 7 bases that match TRBD2. Looked up from germline, CDR1 is LGHNA and CDR2 is YSLEER. The CDR3 extends over 11 amino acids. The junction had 6 bases not matched to a gene; V was cut back by 8 bases and J by 9 bases. CDR3 in DNA: TGCGCCAGCGGCTACCGGGGGGCCCAGTACTTC. Translation gives CASGYRGAQYF.

The chain combines TRBV5-4 with TRBJ2-2, with D perhaps given as TRBD1 or TRBD2 (7 bases each). With 3 bases removed from V and 5 bases from J, the gap between germline ends came to 11 bases. The CDR3 runs 14 residues. Germline V gives CDR1 SGHNT, CDR2 YYREEE (reference sequence). The CDR3 loop reads CASSSGGQTGELFF. The CDR3 coding sequence is TGTGCCAGCAGCTCGGGGGGACAGACCGGGGAGCTGTTTTTT. Together with reference TRBV5-4 and TRBJ2-2, the CDR3 gives the full variable domain: ETGVTQSPTHLIKTRGQQVTLRCSSQSGHNTVSWYQQALGQGPQFIFQYYREEENGRGNFPPRFSGLQFPNYSSELNVNALELDDSALYLCASSSGGQTGELFFGEGSRLTVL.

This clone appeared once. This CDR3 reads CASSLSQTLYGYTF. As DNA, the CDR3 is TGTGCCAGCAGTCTCTCTCAGACACTCTATGGCTACACCTTC. This chain joins TRBV28 and TRBJ1-2; D not resolved. V shed 5 bases and J shed 4 bases, with 14 bases lying between them. The length of the CDR3 is 14 residues. From germline, CDR1 is MDHEN and CDR2 SYDVKM.

J is TRBJ1-2 and V is TRBV28; unclear D gene. The CDR3 is made up of 12 amino acids. With 3 bases removed from V and 7 bases from J, the gap between germline ends came to 9 bases. Germline CDR1 reads MDHEN; CDR2 reads SYDVKM. The CDR3 nucleotides are TGTGCCAGCAGTTTTTTGGGTAGTGGCTACACCTTC. The encoded protein is CASSFLGSGYTF.

The chain uses TRBV11-3 and TRBJ2-3; TRBD2 is a possible D gene (5 bases). This CDR3 spans 15 amino acids. Trimming shortened V by 7 bases and J by 2 bases, and 16 bases separated the two germline ends. Germline CDR1 is SGHNT and CDR2 is YENEEA. CDR3 in amino acids: CASTRGAFFTDTQYF. The CDR3, as DNA: TGTGCCAGCACCCGGGGAGCTTTTTTCACAGATACGCAGTATTTT. The variable domain in full, completed from reference TRBV11-3 and TRBJ2-3, reads EAGVVQSPRYKIIEKKQPVAFWCNPISGHNTLYWYLQNLGQGPELLIRYENEEAVDDSQLPKDRFSAERLKGVDSTLKIQPAELGDSAVYLCASTRGAFFTDTQYFGPGTRLTVL.

This clone was counted only a few times. The rearrangement joins TRBV4-1 to TRBJ2-1; the D gene could be TRBD1 or TRBD2 (6 bases each). This CDR3 region has 15 residues. V lost 1 base and J lost 5, with 12 bases in between. Germline V CDR1 and CDR2: MGHRA, YSYEKL. CDR3 in amino acids: CASSQVGGGHNEQFF. The CDR3 nucleotides are TGCGCCAGCAGCCAAGTAGGAGGGGGGCACAATGAGCAGTTCTTC.

The sample holds a few counts of this clone. V usage is TRBV4-2 and J usage is TRBJ2-1; perhaps TRBD2 as D (5 bases). In germline, CDR1 is LGHNA, CDR2 YNFKEQ. This CDR3 has 17 residues. V was clipped by 0 bases and J by 5 bases, with 17 bases between them. The CDR3 is CASSQEEGLDYNNEQFF. DNA of the CDR3: TGTGCCAGCAGCCAAGAAGAAGGGCTAGACTATAACAATGAGCAGTTCTTC.

The chain employs TRBV10-3 and TRBJ1-2, with D tentatively TRBD1 (6 bases). CDR3 length equals 14 residues. The V gene's germline CDR1 is ENHRY and CDR2 SYGVKD. V lost 0 bases, J lost 2 bases, and 7 bases lay in between. This chain's CDR3 is CAISESGANYGYTF. The DNA of the CDR3 is TGTGCCATCAGTGAGTCGGGGGCCAACTATGGCTACACCTTC.

The chain links TRBV11-3 to TRBJ2-3, with 7 bases identical to TRBD2. There are 17 residues in the CDR3. V dropped 5 bases and J dropped 2; count of bases not matched to a gene: 13. Per the germline V gene, CDR1 is SGHNT and CDR2 is YENEEA. The CDR3 coding sequence is TGTGCCAGCAGCCGTCCGCCCCTAGCGGCGATCACAGATACGCAGTATTTT. This codes for CASSRPPLAAITDTQYF.

The chain recombines TRBV18 with TRBJ2-6, with TRBD1 as a possible D gene (6 bases). The ends were cut back, 4 bases at V and 1 base at J, with 11 bases in the middle. The CDR3 runs 16 residues. Germline assignment: CDR1 KGHSH and CDR2 LQKENI. The CDR3 nucleotides read TGTGCCAGCTCACTGACCGACAGGTCTGGGGCCAACGTCCTGACTTTC. Its protein product is CASSLTDRSGANVLTF.

This chain links TRBV27 with TRBJ2-5, with no clear D. CDR3 size: 13 residues. The V end lost 3 bases, the J end lost 5 bases, and 10 bases lay between the germline ends. Germline lookup yields CDR1 MNHEY and CDR2 SMNVEV (reference sequence). The DNA for the CDR3 is TGTGCCAGCAGTTTGTCTGGGCGGGAGACCCAGTACTTC. This sequence encodes CASSLSGRETQYF.

V usage is TRBV10-3 and J usage is TRBJ2-1; TRBD2 aligns across 9 bases. V was clipped by 3 bases and J by 11 bases; unmatched bases: 17. The length of the CDR3 is 17 residues. Per the germline V gene, CDR1 is ENHRY and CDR2 is SYGVKD. The CDR3 spells CAISETPEGLAGSKQFF. The DNA of the CDR3 is TGTGCCATCAGTGAAACGCCTGAAGGCCTAGCGGGAAGTAAGCAGTTCTTC.

The chain recombines TRBV4-3 with TRBJ1-1; no reliable D call. Germline CDR1 and CDR2: LGHNA and YSLEER. Trimming took 0 bases from V and 1 from J, leaving 3 bases between them. This CDR3 region has 13 residues. CDR3: CASSQEWNTEAFF. CDR3 bases: TGCGCCAGCAGCCAAGAGTGGAACACTGAAGCTTTCTTT.

This rearrangement joins TRBV19 to TRBJ2-5; perhaps TRBD2 as D (5 bases). Trimming pared 3 bases from V and 5 bases from J, leaving 7 bases between. The CDR3 covers 12 residues. The germline CDR1 and CDR2 sequences are LNHDA and SQIVND (reference sequence). The CDR3 here is CASSIPGETQYF. The CDR3 DNA reads TGTGCCAGTAGTATCCCGGGGGAGACCCAGTACTTC.

The V gene is TRBV18, the J gene TRBJ2-7; 14 positions agree with TRBD2. This CDR3 has 16 amino acids. Trimming cost V 3 bases and J 5 bases; bases outside gene matches: 6. Germline V gene lookup returns CDR1 KGHSH and CDR2 LQKENI. CDR3: CASSPPGLAGVDEQYF. The CDR3 nucleotides read TGTGCCAGCTCACCTCCGGGACTAGCGGGAGTGGACGAGCAGTACTTC.

This chain links TRBV15 with TRBJ2-1; D possibly matches TRBD1 or TRBD2 (5 bases each). CDR1 is LNHNV and CDR2 is YYDKDF in the germline V gene (reference sequence). This CDR3 has 16 residues. V gave up 0 bases and J gave up 1 base, with 10 bases separating them. The CDR3 region is CATSRDPGRSYNEQFF. DNA of the CDR3: TGTGCCACCAGCAGAGATCCAGGGAGATCCTACAATGAGCAGTTCTTC.

The chain employs TRBV19 and TRBJ1-1; no definite D call. V was shortened by 4 bases and J by 0 bases, with 6 bases between the two germline ends. The CDR3 extends over 13 amino acids. Germline values: CDR1 LNHDA, CDR2 SQIVND (reference sequence). CDR3 in DNA: TGTGCCAGTAGTAGTAAGGTGAACACTGAAGCTTTCTTT. It codes for CASSSKVNTEAFF.

V gene TRBV5-6 combines with J gene TRBJ1-5; D gene uncertain. V lost 4 bases and J 6 bases, leaving 11 bases between the germline ends. CDR1 is SGHDT and CDR2 is YYEEEE in the germline V gene. The CDR3 has 13 amino acids. The CDR3 nucleotides are TGTGCCAGCAGCCAGTGGGTGGGTCAGCCCCAGCATTTT. Translation: CASSQWVGQPQHF.

This CDR3 is CASSEAGRGTEAFF. The CDR3 coding sequence is TGTGCCAGCAGTGAGGCAGGGAGGGGAACTGAAGCTTTCTTT. This chain connects TRBV6-1 to TRBJ1-1; the D gene is possibly TRBD1 (5 bases). This CDR3 has 14 residues. The V end lost 3 bases, the J end lost 5 bases, and 13 bases lay between the germline ends. Germline lookup yields CDR1 MNHNS and CDR2 SASEGT.

This clone was found once. The chain couples TRBV10-2 to TRBJ2-7; 8 positions match TRBD2. Germline values: CDR1 WSHSY, CDR2 SAAADI. V shed 6 bases and J 6 bases; nucleotides not matched to a gene: 7. The CDR3 extends over 13 amino acids. The CDR3 spells CASSLRLAGEQYF. CDR3 sequence (DNA): TGCGCCAGCAGCTTGAGGCTAGCGGGCGAGCAGTACTTC.

Concerning this clone: The same CDR3 can be traced to other DNA sequences in this sample. J is TRBJ1-2 and V is TRBV6-5; 8 bases match TRBD1. CDR1 and CDR2 from the germline V gene are MNHEY and SVGAGI. Trimming at V came to 0 bases and at J to 5 bases, leaving 2 bases not matched to a gene. The CDR3 totals 14 residues. The DNA of the CDR3 is TGTGCCAGCAGTTACTCCCGGACAGGGTATGGCTACACCTTC. Translating gives CASSYSRTGYGYTF.

The chain combines TRBV6-5 with TRBJ2-5; TRBD2 agrees at 8 bases. V lost 5 bases, J lost 6 bases, and 8 bases stayed unmatched. The V gene's germline CDR1 is MNHEY and CDR2 SVGAGI. This CDR3 spans 14 amino acids. CDR3 sequence: CASSPGGPRKTQYF. CDR3 DNA sequence: TGTGCCAGCAGTCCGGGGGGGCCGAGAAAGACCCAGTACTTC.

V usage is TRBV7-2 and J usage is TRBJ1-2, with D perhaps matching TRBD1 (5 bases). The V end lost 5 bases, the J end lost 3 bases, and 13 bases lay between the germline ends. Germline assignment: CDR1 SGHTA and CDR2 FQGNSA. The CDR3 is 14 amino acids. The CDR3 region is CASSQRRGDYGYTF. CDR3 nucleotides: TGTGCCAGCAGCCAGCGGCGGGGGGACTATGGCTACACCTTC.

The V call is TRBV10-1, the J call TRBJ2-7; possibly TRBD2 for D (7 bases). CDR1 and CDR2 (germline): WNHNN, SYGVQD (reference sequence). The CDR3 is 14 residues long. The V end was cut by 2 bases, the J end by 4 bases, with 12 bases between. This CDR3 is CASSEAGRGYEQYF. The CDR3 DNA sequence: TGCGCCAGCAGTGAGGCAGGGAGGGGGTACGAGCAGTACTTC.

The chain employs TRBV30 and TRBJ2-1; a possible D gene is TRBD2 (5 bases). This CDR3 comprises 11 residues. V was clipped by 2 bases and J by 9 bases, with 8 bases between them. Per germline, CDR1 GTSNPN and CDR2 SVGIG (reference sequence). CDR3 sequence: CAWSQDSEQFF. CDR3 coding DNA: TGTGCCTGGAGTCAGGACTCTGAGCAGTTCTTC.

This clone was seen just once. The rearrangement uses TRBV9 and TRBJ1-2; D not certain. The CDR3 length is 16 residues. Per the germline V gene, CDR1 is SGDLS and CDR2 is YYNGEE. V lost 4 bases, J lost 7 bases, and 23 bases lay in between. The CDR3 DNA is TGTGCCAGCAGCCGAGACGGTGGGGTTACAGCGGGTGGCTACACCTTC. Its translation is CASSRDGGVTAGGYTF.